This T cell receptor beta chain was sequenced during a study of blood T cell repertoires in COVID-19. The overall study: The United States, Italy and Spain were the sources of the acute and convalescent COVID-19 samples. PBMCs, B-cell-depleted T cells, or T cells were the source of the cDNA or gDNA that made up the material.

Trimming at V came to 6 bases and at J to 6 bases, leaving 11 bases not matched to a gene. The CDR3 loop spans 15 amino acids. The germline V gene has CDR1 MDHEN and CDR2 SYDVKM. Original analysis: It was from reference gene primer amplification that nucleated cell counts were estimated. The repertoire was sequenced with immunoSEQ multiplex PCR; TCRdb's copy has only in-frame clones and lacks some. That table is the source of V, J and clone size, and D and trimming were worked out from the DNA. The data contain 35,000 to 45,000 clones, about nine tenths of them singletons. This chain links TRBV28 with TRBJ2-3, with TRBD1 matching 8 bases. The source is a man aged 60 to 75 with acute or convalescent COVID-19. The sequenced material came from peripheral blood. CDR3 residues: CASSQDRAPSDTQYF. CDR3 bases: TGTGCCAGCAGCCAGGACAGGGCGCCCTCGGATACGCAGTATTTT.